Following are 24 T cell receptor beta chains from one sample sequenced in a study of cytomegalovirus exposure and HLA in healthy donors. The PCR made use of 60 Vbeta and 13 Jbeta primers. TCRdb's table, derived via immunoSEQ multiplex PCR, lists solely in-frame clones and lacks some. Here the sample table reports fewer than 200,000 clones. Sequenced: PBMCs. The receptors derive from a woman aged 60-70 years in good health and CMV-seronegative.

The chain joins TRBV28 to TRBJ2-7; 11 positions match TRBD2. The CDR3 spans 16 residues. Losses at the gene ends were 3 bases for V and 1 base for J; bases not matched to a gene: 5. In germline, CDR1 is MDHEN, CDR2 SYDVKM. This CDR3 reads CASSLYGLAGSYEQYF. In DNA, the CDR3 is TGTGCCAGCAGTTTGTACGGACTAGCGGGTTCCTACGAGCAGTACTTC.

The chain employs TRBV2 and TRBJ2-7; D perhaps matches TRBD2 (6 bases). Germline CDR1 is SNHLY and CDR2 is FYNNEI. The V gene lost 5 bases and the J gene lost 6 bases, with 14 bases spanning the gap. The CDR3 consists of 13 residues. CDR3 in DNA: TGTGCCAGCAGTACCCGACTAGTGCTCGAGCAGTACTTC. It codes for CASSTRLVLEQYF.

The chain carries TRBV11-2 and TRBJ2-7; 9 nucleotides agree with TRBD1. V was pared by 1 base and J by 6 bases, with 7 bases of the junction left unmatched. This CDR3 comprises 15 residues. Germline CDR1 is SGHAT and CDR2 is FQNNGV. CDR3 sequence (DNA): TGTGCCAGCAGCTTAGGGGGGAACAGGGGGCTCGAGCAGTACTTC. Amino acids: CASSLGGNRGLEQYF.

V gene TRBV10-3 combines with J gene TRBJ2-3; D remains unclear. With 3 bases removed from V and 5 bases from J, the gap between germline ends came to 15 bases. The CDR3 consists of 15 residues. Germline V gene data show CDR1 as ENHRY and CDR2 as SYGVKD. The DNA for the CDR3 is TGTGCCATCAGTGACAGAAACGGAGAAGGAGATACGCAGTATTTT. It specifies CAISDRNGEGDTQYF.

The chain carries TRBV5-4 and TRBJ1-2, with TRBD1 matching 8 bases. The trim removed 4 bases at V and 7 bases at J, leaving 9 bases unmatched. CDR3 size: 14 residues. CDR1 is SGHNT and CDR2 is YYREEE in the germline V gene (reference sequence). The CDR3 loop is CASSPGQGEGGYTF. In DNA form, the CDR3 reads TGTGCCAGCAGCCCAGGACAGGGCGAGGGTGGCTACACCTTC.

J is TRBJ2-2 and V is TRBV9; D is ambiguous. From germline, CDR1 is SGDLS and CDR2 YYNGEE. The V end lost 4 bases, the J end lost 1 base, and 8 bases lay between the germline ends. The CDR3 is 14 residues long. The CDR3 loop is CASSPLGNTGELFF. CDR3 in DNA: TGTGCCAGCAGCCCCCTAGGGAACACCGGGGAGCTGTTTTTT.

The chain is built from TRBV2 and TRBJ2-7, with D perhaps TRBD1 (5 bases). CDR3 length equals 14 residues. V gave up 4 bases and J gave up 1 base, with 11 bases separating them. CDR1 and CDR2 (germline): SNHLY, FYNNEI. Written as DNA, the CDR3 is TGTGCCAGCAGTGCGACAGTAGCTTCCTACGAGCAGTACTTC. It translates to CASSATVASYEQYF.

J is TRBJ2-7 and V is TRBV9; TRBD2 is a possible D gene (6 bases). The V gene's germline CDR1 is SGDLS and CDR2 YYNGEE. This CDR3 spans 14 amino acids. With 0 bases removed from V and 5 bases from J, the gap between germline ends came to 12 bases. As DNA, the CDR3 is TGTGCCAGCAGCGTAGGGCTAGCGACAGACGAGCAGTACTTC. This sequence encodes CASSVGLATDEQYF.

The chain is built from TRBV7-9 and TRBJ2-7; 13 positions agree with TRBD2. The germline CDR1 and CDR2 sequences are SEHNR and FQNEAQ (reference sequence). The V and J ends lost 6 bases and 2 bases, in that order; junction bases with no gene match: 10. This CDR3 contains 17 residues. CDR3 amino acids: CASSRGTSGKNAYEQYF. CDR3 bases: TGTGCCAGCAGTAGGGGGACTAGCGGGAAAAACGCCTACGAGCAGTACTTC.

The rearrangement links TRBV27 to TRBJ2-3, with 10 bases matching TRBD2. The germline V gene encodes CDR1 MNHEY and CDR2 SMNVEV (reference sequence). CDR3 length: 16 residues. With 4 bases clipped from V and 2 bases from J, the junction kept 6 bases outside the gene matches. The CDR3 region is CASSSSSGSTTDTQYF. DNA of the CDR3: TGTGCCAGCAGTTCCTCTAGCGGGAGCACCACAGATACGCAGTATTTT.

The chain is built from TRBV13 and TRBJ1-2; possible D gene TRBD1, 5 bases. Trimming shortened V by 0 bases and J by 8 bases, and 13 bases separated the two germline ends. The germline V gene encodes CDR1 PRHDT and CDR2 FYEKMQ (reference sequence). The CDR3 consists of 14 residues. CDR3 DNA sequence: TGTGCCAGCAGCTTAGGCAGGGCTCCCAGAGGCTACACCTTC. Translating it yields CASSLGRAPRGYTF.

The chain employs TRBV19 and TRBJ1-2, with 8 bases matching TRBD1. The germline V gene has CDR1 LNHDA and CDR2 SQIVND (reference sequence). The CDR3 length is 15 residues. V was pared by 5 bases and J by 3 bases, with 8 bases of the junction left unmatched. The CDR3 sequence is CASSPRAGGYYGYTF. DNA of the CDR3: TGTGCCAGTAGTCCCCGGGCAGGGGGCTACTATGGCTACACCTTC.

The chain employs TRBV5-1 and TRBJ2-1, with D possibly being TRBD2 (5 bases). Between the trimmed V and J ends, which lost 0 bases and 1 base, there was a span of 8 bases. The germline V gene has CDR1 SGHRS and CDR2 YFSETQ. CDR3 length: 15 residues. CDR3: CASSLDSASYNEQFF. The CDR3 nucleotides are TGCGCCAGCAGCTTGGATAGCGCATCCTACAATGAGCAGTTCTTC.

The rearrangement joins TRBV5-1 to TRBJ2-5, with 7 bases fitting TRBD2. With V trimmed by 1 base and J by 4 bases, 1 base remained unmatched. The CDR3 length is 13 residues. Germline lookup yields CDR1 SGHRS and CDR2 YFSETQ. CDR3 bases: TGCGCCAGCAGCTTGACGGGAGGAGAGACCCAGTACTTC. Translated: CASSLTGGETQYF.

As DNA, the CDR3 is TGTGCCAGCAGCTTTGGGACTCCCTCTGGAAACACCATATATTTT. It encodes CASSFGTPSGNTIYF. This rearrangement joins TRBV7-8 to TRBJ1-3; D is perhaps TRBD1 (5 bases). V lost 3 bases and J 0 bases, leaving 9 bases between the germline ends. The CDR3 spans 15 residues. The germline CDR1 and CDR2 sequences are SGHVS and FQNEAQ.

The gene calls are TRBV5-5 and TRBJ1-2, with D possibly TRBD1 on 6 matching bases. Germline assignment: CDR1 SGHKS and CDR2 YYEKEE (reference sequence). Between the trimmed V and J ends, which lost 0 bases and 0 bases, there was a span of 9 bases. The CDR3 runs to 15 residues. The CDR3 is CASSLEAGANYGYTF. In nucleotides, the CDR3 is TGTGCCAGCAGCTTGGAAGCAGGGGCTAACTATGGCTACACCTTC.

This chain uses TRBV6-5 with TRBJ1-2; possibly TRBD1 for D (6 bases). The V and J ends lost 7 bases and 4 bases respectively, with 16 bases between them. This CDR3 region has 14 residues. CDR1 is MNHEY, CDR2 SVGAGI, per germline. This CDR3 is CASKLAGQLYGYTF. CDR3 DNA sequence: TGTGCCAGCAAATTAGCCGGACAGCTCTATGGCTACACCTTC.

The chain carries TRBV27 and TRBJ1-2; maybe TRBD1 (5 bases). Trimming pared 3 bases from V and 2 bases from J, leaving 13 bases between. This CDR3 is 15 amino acids long. CDR1 and CDR2 from the germline V gene are MNHEY and SMNVEV (reference sequence). The CDR3 DNA reads as TGTGCCAGCAGTTTGGGAAGTCGGGGGAACTATGGCTACACCTTC. This translates into CASSLGSRGNYGYTF.

The chain employs TRBV13 and TRBJ1-1; D is uncertain. V lost 5 bases, J lost 0 bases, and 22 bases lay in between. Germline-derived CDR1 and CDR2 are PRHDT and FYEKMQ (reference sequence). The CDR3 has 18 amino acids. The CDR3 sequence: CASSLERREWTVNTEAFF. Written as DNA, the CDR3 is TGTGCCAGCAGCCTCGAACGCCGGGAATGGACCGTGAACACTGAAGCTTTCTTT.

This chain links TRBV7-2 with TRBJ1-5; 7 positions agree with TRBD1. This CDR3 comprises 15 residues. Germline V gene data show CDR1 as SGHTA and CDR2 as FQGNSA. The ends lost 0 bases at V and 4 bases at J; junction bases unmatched: 3. In nucleotides, the CDR3 is TGTGCCAGCAGCTTAGCGACAGGGAGGAATCAGCCCCAGCATTTT. Translating it yields CASSLATGRNQPQHF.

This chain connects TRBV19 to TRBJ2-4; 8 bases map to TRBD2. The CDR3 length is 14 residues. Trimming at V came to 0 bases and at J to 9 bases, leaving 4 bases not matched to a gene. Germline V gene lookup returns CDR1 LNHDA and CDR2 SQIVND (reference sequence). The DNA for the CDR3 is TGTGCCAGTAGTATAGATGATGCGGGGGGCATTCAGTACTTC. Translated, it gives CASSIDDAGGIQYF. The full variable domain, with the rest looked up from reference TRBV19 and TRBJ2-4, is DGGITQSPKYLFRKEGQNVTLSCEQNLNHDAMYWYRQDPGQGLRLIYYSQIVNDFQKGDIAEGYSVSREKKESFPLTVTSAQKNPTAFYLCASSIDDAGGIQYFGAGTRLSVL.

The rearrangement uses TRBV10-1 and TRBJ1-1; D perhaps matches TRBD1 (5 bases). V was shortened by 3 bases and J by 9 bases, with 17 bases between the two germline ends. The CDR3 has 14 amino acids. The V gene's germline CDR1 is WNHNN and CDR2 SYGVQD (reference sequence). This CDR3 is CASSEGPGQRKAFF. The CDR3 DNA follows: TGCGCCAGCAGTGAAGGGCCAGGGCAACGTAAAGCTTTCTTT.

This chain connects TRBV5-5 to TRBJ1-1; 9 bases are a match to TRBD1. The CDR3 consists of 16 residues. The germline CDR1 and CDR2 sequences are SGHKS and YYEKEE (reference sequence). The J segment lost 5 bases and the V segment lost 5 bases, leaving 13 bases of the junction unmatched. Here the CDR3 DNA reads TGTGCCAGCAGTTCGCGGGCACAGGGGGCGCGAACTGAAGCTTTCTTT. Translation: CASSSRAQGARTEAFF.

As regards this clone: Distinct nucleotide sequences in the sample also encode this CDR3. This sequence joins TRBV6-5 and TRBJ2-7, with D maybe TRBD2 (5 bases). The CDR3 extends over 13 amino acids. V lost 0 bases to trimming and J lost 3 bases, with 6 bases between them. Looked up from germline, CDR1 is MNHEY and CDR2 is SVGAGI. CDR3 nucleotide sequence: TGTGCCAGCAGTTACTCGGGGAGCTACGAGCAGTACTTC. It translates to CASSYSGSYEQYF.